These T cell receptor beta chains were read from a single sample in a study of OX40 agonist ivuxolimab in advanced cancers. Using immunoSEQ multiplex PCR, the repertoire was profiled, and TCRdb retains in-frame clones only, with some absent. Among 80,000 to 100,000 clones listed, around 88% were seen once. Sequencing used CD4+ or CD8+ T cells sorted from blood, obtained in a trial of the OX40 agonist ivuxolimab. These receptors were taken from an adult with an advanced solid tumor such as melanoma, head and neck, liver or kidney cancer. CDR3s include the opening cysteine and the closing phenylalanine or tryptophan. D genes are given only for firm matches. The listing skips clone size in some rows; elsewhere it reads once, few, many or a size class.

D,size,V,J,CDR3,DNA
.,.,TRBV6-5,TRBJ1-2,CASRVDILQGYTF,TGTGCCAGCAGGGTCGACATTCTCCAAGGCTACACCTTC
.,.,TRBV19,TRBJ2-5,CASSIDLPGVETQYF,TGTGCCAGTAGTATAGATCTCCCAGGGGTAGAGACCCAGTACTTC
.,few,TRBV5-1,TRBJ1-1,CASSPTATNTEAFF,TGCGCCAGCAGCCCGACGGCCACGAACACTGAAGCTTTCTTT
.,.,TRBV5-1,TRBJ1-1,CASSLFGSDTEAFF,TGCGCCAGCAGCTTGTTTGGGTCCGACACTGAAGCTTTCTTT
.,.,TRBV29-1,TRBJ2-1,CSVDARTGGRDEQFF,TGCAGCGTTGACGCCCGGACGGGGGGCAGGGATGAGCAGTTCTTC
.,.,TRBV25-1,TRBJ1-1,CASSGSMNTEAFF,TGTGCCAGCAGTGGCAGCATGAACACTGAAGCTTTCTTT
TRBD1,few,TRBV4-3,TRBJ2-5,CASSRDRGQGKTQYF,TGCGCCAGCAGCCGAGACAGGGGGCAGGGGAAGACCCAGTACTTC
.,.,TRBV11-3,TRBJ2-3,CASSRSGGASTDTQYF,TGTGCCAGCAGCCGGAGTGGGGGTGCTAGCACAGATACGCAGTATTTT
.,.,TRBV5-1,TRBJ1-4,CASSTGTSGEKLFF,TGCGCCAGCAGCACAGGGACATCTGGTGAAAAACTGTTTTTT
TRBD2,.,TRBV9,TRBJ2-2,CASSAEEPSGSWAGELFF,TGTGCCAGCAGCGCCGAGGAGCCTAGCGGGAGTTGGGCCGGGGAGCTGTTTTTT
TRBD1,.,TRBV10-3,TRBJ2-3,CAIRGQGRTDTQYF,TGTGCCATCAGGGGACAGGGTAGGACAGATACGCAGTATTTT
.,.,TRBV7-9,TRBJ1-4,CASSSGIWDVEKLFF,TGTGCCAGCAGCTCCGGAATCTGGGATGTCGAAAAACTGTTTTTT
TRBD2,.,TRBV6-5,TRBJ2-7,CATKGGTSGSWEQYF,TGTGCCACAAAAGGGGGGACTAGCGGATCCTGGGAGCAGTACTTC
.,.,TRBV7-6,TRBJ2-1,CASSLALTARNLPNEQFF,TGTGCCAGCAGCTTAGCTCTTACAGCTCGTAATTTACCCAATGAGCAGTTCTTC
TRBD1,.,TRBV7-9,TRBJ2-1,CASSFTGQGDEQFF,TGTGCCAGCAGCTTCACCGGACAGGGGGATGAGCAGTTCTTC
.,.,TRBV12-5,TRBJ1-2,CASGLRGYMLNYGYTF,TGTGCTAGTGGTTTGAGGGGGTACATGCTTAACTATGGCTACACCTTC
.,.,TRBV14,TRBJ1-2,CASNERVGGGYTF,TGTGCCAGCAATGAAAGGGTCGGAGGAGGCTACACCTTC
.,once,TRBV11-3,TRBJ2-7,CASSLAGERDEQYF,TGTGCCAGCAGCTTAGCGGGAGAACGGGACGAGCAGTACTTC
TRBD1,.,TRBV10-3,TRBJ2-7,CAISDPTGQGGYQEQYEQYF,TGTGCCATCAGTGACCCAACCGGACAGGGTGGCTACCAGGAACAGTACGAGCAGTACTTC
.,.,TRBV7-3,TRBJ2-1,CASSPGASWFDEQFF,TGTGCCAGCAGCCCGGGGGCTAGTTGGTTTGATGAGCAGTTCTTC
TRBD1,.,TRBV5-4,TRBJ1-6,CASSLDRASPLHF,TGTGCCAGCAGCTTAGACAGGGCCTCACCCCTCCACTTT
TRBD1,.,TRBV6-1,TRBJ1-2,CASSGQGAADGYTF,TGTGCCAGCAGTGGACAGGGGGCGGCTGATGGCTACACCTTC
.,once,TRBV13,TRBJ2-7,CASSLVGRTYEQYF,TGTGCCAGCAGCTTAGTCGGACGGACCTACGAGCAGTACTTC
.,.,TRBV5-1,TRBJ2-3,CASSLSLDSTDTQYF,TGCGCCAGCAGCTTGTCCCTCGACAGCACAGATACGCAGTATTTT
.,few,TRBV7-3,TRBJ1-3,CASSPSADTGNTIYF,TGTGCCAGCAGCCCGAGCGCGGACACTGGAAACACCATATATTTT
.,.,TRBV7-9,TRBJ2-1,CASSLVGGPDEQFF,TGTGCCAGCAGCTTAGTGGGGGGGCCCGATGAGCAGTTCTTC
TRBD1,.,TRBV10-3,TRBJ1-5,CAISDPGQGSQPQHF,TGTGCCATCAGTGACCCTGGACAGGGTAGTCAGCCCCAGCATTTT
TRBD1,.,TRBV9,TRBJ1-2,CASSPPGGYSYGYTF,TGTGCCAGCAGCCCTCCAGGGGGCTACTCGTATGGCTACACCTTC
.,once,TRBV7-8,TRBJ2-7,CASSPLGGKVAYEQYF,TGTGCCAGCAGCCCACTAGGGGGGAAGGTGGCCTACGAGCAGTACTTC
TRBD1,.,TRBV6-4,TRBJ2-7,CASSAKTGVPLSYEQYF,TGTGCCAGCAGTGCCAAAACAGGGGTCCCCCTCTCCTACGAGCAGTACTTC
.,.,TRBV20-1,TRBJ2-5,CSASGETQYF,TGCAGTGCTAGCGGGGAGACCCAGTACTTC
.,.,TRBV15,TRBJ1-1,CATSSPPSAAFF,TGTGCCACCAGCAGCCCACCCTCGGCAGCTTTCTTT
TRBD1,few,TRBV7-9,TRBJ2-7,CASSLGTGGVRYF,TGTGCCAGCAGCTTAGGGACAGGGGGGGTCCGGTACTTC
.,.,TRBV4-1,TRBJ1-2,CASSQVIVGQNYGYTF,TGCGCCAGCAGCCAAGTTATAGTTGGACAAAACTATGGCTACACCTTC
.,.,TRBV19,TRBJ1-5,CASSITERMGPQHF,TGTGCCAGTAGTATTACAGAAAGAATGGGGCCCCAGCATTTT
TRBD1,.,TRBV19,TRBJ1-1,CASSPMTGMNTEAFF,TGTGCCAGTAGTCCGATGACAGGGATGAACACTGAAGCTTTCTTT
TRBD1,.,TRBV29-1,TRBJ1-4,CSVRTGANEKLFF,TGCAGCGTCCGGACAGGGGCCAATGAAAAACTGTTTTTT
.,.,TRBV19,TRBJ2-3,CASSIWGSTDTQYF,TGTGCCAGTAGTATATGGGGTAGCACAGATACGCAGTATTTT
TRBD1,.,TRBV2,TRBJ1-5,CASSPQGRQGGPQHF,TGTGCCAGCAGTCCCCAAGGGAGACAGGGGGGGCCCCAGCATTTT
.,.,TRBV7-2,TRBJ2-1,CASSPEGEQFF,TGTGCCAGCAGCCCGGAGGGTGAGCAGTTCTTC
.,.,TRBV14,TRBJ1-1,CASSQERLPGRGDTEAFF,TGTGCCAGCAGCCAAGAACGCTTACCGGGACGGGGGGATACTGAAGCTTTCTTT
.,.,TRBV13,TRBJ2-7,CASSSTGPNEQYF,TGTGCCAGCAGCTCGACAGGCCCCAACGAGCAGTACTTC
.,once,TRBV7-8,TRBJ2-5,CASSADNQETQYF,TGTGCCAGCAGCGCAGACAACCAAGAGACCCAGTACTTC
.,once,TRBV2,TRBJ2-7,CASSRLVGYEQYF,TGTGCCAGCAGTCGATTAGTTGGCTACGAGCAGTACTTC
.,.,TRBV6-1,TRBJ2-5,CASSEALEGETQYF,TGTGCCAGCAGTGAAGCGCTCGAGGGAGAGACCCAGTACTTC
TRBD1,once,TRBV7-6,TRBJ2-5,CASRQGAQETQYF,TGTGCCAGCAGACAGGGGGCCCAAGAGACCCAGTACTTC